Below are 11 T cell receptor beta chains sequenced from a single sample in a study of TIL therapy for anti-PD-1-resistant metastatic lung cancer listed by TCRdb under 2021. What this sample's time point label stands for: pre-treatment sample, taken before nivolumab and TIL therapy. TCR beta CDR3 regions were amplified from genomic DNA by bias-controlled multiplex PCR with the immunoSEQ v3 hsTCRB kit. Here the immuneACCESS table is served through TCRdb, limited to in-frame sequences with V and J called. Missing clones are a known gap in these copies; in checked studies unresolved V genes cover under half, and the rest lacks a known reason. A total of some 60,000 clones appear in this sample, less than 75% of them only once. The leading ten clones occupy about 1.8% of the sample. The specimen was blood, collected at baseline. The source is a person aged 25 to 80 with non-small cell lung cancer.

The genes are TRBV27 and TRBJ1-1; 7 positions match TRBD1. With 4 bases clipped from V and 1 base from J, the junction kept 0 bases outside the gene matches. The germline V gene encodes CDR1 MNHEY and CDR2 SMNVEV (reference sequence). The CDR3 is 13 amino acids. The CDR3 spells CASSWTGNTEAFF. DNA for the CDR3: TGTGCCAGCAGTTGGACAGGGAACACTGAAGCTTTCTTT.

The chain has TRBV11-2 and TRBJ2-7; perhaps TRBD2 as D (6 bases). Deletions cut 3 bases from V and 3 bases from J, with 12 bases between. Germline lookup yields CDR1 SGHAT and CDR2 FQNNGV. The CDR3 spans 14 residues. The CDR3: CASSLGTGFYEQYF. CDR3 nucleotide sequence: TGTGCCAGCAGCTTGGGGACTGGATTCTACGAGCAGTACTTC.

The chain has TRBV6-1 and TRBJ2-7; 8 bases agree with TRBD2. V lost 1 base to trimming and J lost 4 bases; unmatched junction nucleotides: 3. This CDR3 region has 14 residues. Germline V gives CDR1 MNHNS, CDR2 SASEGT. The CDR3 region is CASSEGTSRYEQYF. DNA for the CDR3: TGTGCCAGCAGTGAAGGGACTAGCAGATACGAGCAGTACTTC.

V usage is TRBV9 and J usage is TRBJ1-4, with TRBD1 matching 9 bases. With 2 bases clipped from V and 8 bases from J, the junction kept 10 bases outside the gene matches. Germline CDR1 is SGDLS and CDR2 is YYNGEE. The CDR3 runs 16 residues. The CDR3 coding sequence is TGTGCCAGCAGCGTGCTCGGGGGACAGGGTGTCGAAAAACTGTTTTTT. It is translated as CASSVLGGQGVEKLFF.

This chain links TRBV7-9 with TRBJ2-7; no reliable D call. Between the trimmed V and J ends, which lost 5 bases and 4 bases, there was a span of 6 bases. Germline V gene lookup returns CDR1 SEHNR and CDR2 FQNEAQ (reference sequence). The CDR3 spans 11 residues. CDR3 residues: CASSAEYEQYF. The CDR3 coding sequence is TGTGCCAGCAGCGCAGAATACGAGCAGTACTTC.

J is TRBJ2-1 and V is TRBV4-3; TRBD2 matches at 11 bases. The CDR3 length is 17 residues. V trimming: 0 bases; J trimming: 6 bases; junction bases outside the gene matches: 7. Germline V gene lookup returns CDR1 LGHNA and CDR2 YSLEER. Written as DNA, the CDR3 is TGCGCCAGCAGCCAAGAACAACGAACTAGCGGGAGCAATGAGCAGTTCTTC. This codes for CASSQEQRTSGSNEQFF.

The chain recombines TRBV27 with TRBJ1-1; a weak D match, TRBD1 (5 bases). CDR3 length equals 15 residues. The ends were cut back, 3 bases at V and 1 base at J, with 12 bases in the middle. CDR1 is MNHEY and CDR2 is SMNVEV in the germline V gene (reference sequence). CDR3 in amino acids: CASSLVATGNTEAFF. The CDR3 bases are TGTGCCAGCAGTTTGGTCGCCACAGGGAACACTGAAGCTTTCTTT.

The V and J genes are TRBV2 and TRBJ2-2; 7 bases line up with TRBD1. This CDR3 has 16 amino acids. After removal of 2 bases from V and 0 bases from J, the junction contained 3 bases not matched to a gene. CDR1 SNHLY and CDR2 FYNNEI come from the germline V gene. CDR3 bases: TGTGCCAGCAGTGAAACAGGGGCACCGAACACCGGGGAGCTGTTTTTT. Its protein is CASSETGAPNTGELFF.

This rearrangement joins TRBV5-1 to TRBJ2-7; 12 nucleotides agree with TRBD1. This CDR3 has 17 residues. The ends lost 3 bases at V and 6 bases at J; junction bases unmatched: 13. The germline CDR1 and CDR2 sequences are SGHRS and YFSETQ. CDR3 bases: TGCGCCAGCAGCTGGCTGGGACAGGGGGCACTTGGGGGCGAGCAGTACTTC. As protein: CASSWLGQGALGGEQYF.

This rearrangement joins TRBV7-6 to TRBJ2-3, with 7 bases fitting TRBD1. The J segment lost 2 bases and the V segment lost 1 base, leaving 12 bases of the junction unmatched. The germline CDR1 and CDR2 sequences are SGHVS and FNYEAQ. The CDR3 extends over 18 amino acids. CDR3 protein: CASSLEGDRGPFTDTQYF. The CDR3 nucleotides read TGTGCCAGCAGCTTAGAAGGGGACAGAGGCCCTTTCACAGATACGCAGTATTTT.

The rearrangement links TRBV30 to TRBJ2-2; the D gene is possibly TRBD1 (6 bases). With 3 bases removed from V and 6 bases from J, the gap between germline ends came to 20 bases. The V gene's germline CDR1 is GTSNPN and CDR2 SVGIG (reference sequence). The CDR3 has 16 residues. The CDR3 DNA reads TGTGCCTGGAGAGTTAGGGACATAAAAGATCCCGGGGAGCTGTTTTTT. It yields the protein CAWRVRDIKDPGELFF. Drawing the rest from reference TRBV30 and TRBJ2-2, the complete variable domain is SQTIHQWPATLVQPVGSPLSLECTVEGTSNPNLYWYRQAAGRGLQLLFYSVGIGQISSEVPQNLSASRPQDRQFILSSKKLLLSDSGFYLCAWRVRDIKDPGELFFGEGSRLTVL.